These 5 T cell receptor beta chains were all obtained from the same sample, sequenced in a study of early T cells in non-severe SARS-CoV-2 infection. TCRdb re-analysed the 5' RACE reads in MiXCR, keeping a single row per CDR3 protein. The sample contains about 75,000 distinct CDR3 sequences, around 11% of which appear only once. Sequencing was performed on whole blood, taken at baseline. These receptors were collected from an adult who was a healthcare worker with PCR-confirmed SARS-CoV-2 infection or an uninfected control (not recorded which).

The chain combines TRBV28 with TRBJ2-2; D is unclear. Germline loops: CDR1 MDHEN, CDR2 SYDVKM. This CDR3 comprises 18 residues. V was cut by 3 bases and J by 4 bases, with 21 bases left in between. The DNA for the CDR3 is TGTGCCAGCAGTTTTTTCCCTCTCGGCAGTAGTCTCACCGGGGAGCTGTTTTTT. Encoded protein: CASSFFPLGSSLTGELFF. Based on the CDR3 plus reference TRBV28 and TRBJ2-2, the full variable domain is DVKVTQSSRYLVKRTGEKVFLECVQDMDHENMFWYRQDPGLGLRLIYFSYDVKMKEKGDIPEGYSVSREKKERFSLILESASTNQTSMYLCASSFFPLGSSLTGELFFGEGSRLTVL.

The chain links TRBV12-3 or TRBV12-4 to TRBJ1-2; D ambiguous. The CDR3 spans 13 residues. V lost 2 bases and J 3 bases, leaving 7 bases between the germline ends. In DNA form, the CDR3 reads TGTGCCAGCAGTTTAACGGATCACTATGGCTACACCTTC. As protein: CASSLTDHYGYTF.

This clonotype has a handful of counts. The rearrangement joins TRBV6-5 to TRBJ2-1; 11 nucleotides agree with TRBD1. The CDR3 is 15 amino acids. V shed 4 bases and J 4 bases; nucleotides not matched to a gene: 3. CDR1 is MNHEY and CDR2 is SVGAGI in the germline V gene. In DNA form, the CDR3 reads TGTGCCAGCAGTTCGGACAGGGGGCGGTACAATGAGCAGTTCTTC. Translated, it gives CASSSDRGRYNEQFF.

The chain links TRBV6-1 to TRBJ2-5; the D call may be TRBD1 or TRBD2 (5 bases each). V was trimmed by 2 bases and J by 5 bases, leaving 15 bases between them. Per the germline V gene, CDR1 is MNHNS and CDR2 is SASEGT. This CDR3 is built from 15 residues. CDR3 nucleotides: TGTGCCAGCAGTGAATCGCCGGGGCCGGGGGAGACCCAGTACTTC. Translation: CASSESPGPGETQYF.

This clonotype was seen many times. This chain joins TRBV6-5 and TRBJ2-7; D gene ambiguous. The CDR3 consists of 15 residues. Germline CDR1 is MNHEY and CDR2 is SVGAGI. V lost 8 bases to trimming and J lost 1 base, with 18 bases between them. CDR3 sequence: CASCPRLDTSYEQYF. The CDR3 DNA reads TGTGCCAGCTGCCCGCGGCTGGATACGTCCTACGAGCAGTACTTC.